This passage covers 5 T cell receptor beta chains from one sample sequenced in a study of tumor-infiltrating lymphocytes in glioblastoma multiforme. TCR beta libraries were built from RNA through three nested multiplex PCR rounds using modified ARM-PCR. A single record per CDR3 protein comes from TCRdb applying MiXCR to the multiplex PCR reads. Altogether around 15,000 distinct CDR3 sequences are present, 55% to 85% being singletons, with the ten largest covering around 48%. Sample: brain tumor tissue. These TCRs come from a male donor with glioblastoma.

Note on this clonotype: At one end the junction does not follow the germline gene, possibly because of a read error. J is TRBJ2-2 and V is TRBV5-1; perhaps D is TRBD1 or TRBD2 (5 bases each). This CDR3 has 15 residues. CDR1 and CDR2 from the germline V gene are SGHRS and YFSETQ. The CDR3 bases are TGCGCCAGCAGCGGGCGACAGTGGAACACTGGGGAGCTGCTTTTT. Translating gives CASSGRQWNTGELLF.

This clonotype has more than one count but fewer than ten. The CDR3 DNA sequence: TGCAGCGTCGATGGGGGACTACAAGAGACCCAGTACTTC. This codes for CSVDGGLQETQYF. The chain is built from TRBV29-1 and TRBJ2-5, with TRBD2 matching over 7 bases. CDR1 and CDR2 (germline): SQVTM, ANQGSEA. The CDR3 covers 13 residues. V was pared by 6 bases and J by 2 bases, with 6 bases of the junction left unmatched. Looking up the rest from reference TRBV29-1 and TRBJ2-5 gives the full variable domain: SAVISQKPSRDICQRGTSLTIQCQVDSQVTMMFWYRQQPGQSLTLIATANQGSEATYESGFVIDKFPISRPNLTFSTLTVSNMSPEDSSIYLCSVDGGLQETQYFGPGTRLLVL.

The CDR3, as DNA: TGTGCCAGCGCGAATCATCGGCACACTGAAGCTTTCTTT. Its translation: CASANHRHTEAFF. The rearrangement links TRBV28 to TRBJ1-1; D is unclear. Germline CDR1 MDHEN, CDR2 SYDVKM. This CDR3 is built from 13 residues. Trimming removed 8 bases at V and 3 bases at J, with 13 bases between. Using reference TRBV28 and TRBJ1-1 for the parts outside the CDR3, the full variable domain is DVKVTQSSRYLVKRTGEKVFLECVQDMDHENMFWYRQDPGLGLRLIYFSYDVKMKEKGDIPEGYSVSREKKERFSLILESASTNQTSMYLCASANHRHTEAFFGQGTRLTVV.

This clonotype was seen a few times. This rearrangement joins TRBV11-3 to TRBJ2-1, with 8 bases aligning to TRBD1. CDR3 length: 13 residues. Germline-derived CDR1 and CDR2 are SGHNT and YENEEA. The ends lost 4 bases at V and 8 bases at J; junction bases unmatched: 4. The CDR3 protein is CASSYGQGDEQFF. For the CDR3, the DNA is TGTGCCAGCAGCTACGGACAGGGCGATGAGCAGTTCTTC.

The chain links TRBV12-3 or TRBV12-4 to TRBJ1-5; D call uncertain. The V and J ends lost 6 bases and 9 bases respectively, with 12 bases between them. The CDR3 sequence is 12 residues long. The CDR3 sequence: CASSAKVPPQHF. The CDR3, as DNA: TGTGCCAGCAGCGCAAAAGTTCCGCCCCAGCATTTT.